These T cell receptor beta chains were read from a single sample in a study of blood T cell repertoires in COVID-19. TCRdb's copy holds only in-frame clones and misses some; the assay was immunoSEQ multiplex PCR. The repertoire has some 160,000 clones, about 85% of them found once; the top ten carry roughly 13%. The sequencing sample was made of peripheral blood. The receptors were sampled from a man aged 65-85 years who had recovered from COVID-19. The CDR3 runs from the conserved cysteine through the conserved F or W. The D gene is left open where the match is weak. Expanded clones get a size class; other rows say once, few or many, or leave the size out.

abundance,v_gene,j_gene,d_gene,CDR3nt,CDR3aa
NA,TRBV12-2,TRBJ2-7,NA,TGTGCAAGTCGCTTACTAGCGGGGAGACCCTACGAGCAGTACTTC,CASRLLAGRPYEQYF
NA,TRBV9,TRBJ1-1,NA,TGTGCCAGCAGCGGTCTCGGGGGTGGGTCTGAAGCTTTCTTT,CASSGLGGGSEAFF
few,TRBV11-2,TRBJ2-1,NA,TGTGCCAGCAGCCCCTCGAAACATCGGGATGAGCAGTTCTTC,CASSPSKHRDEQFF
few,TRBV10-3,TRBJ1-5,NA,TGTGCCATCAGTGACATGGGGAGGGGAAGACTTGGCAATCAGCCCCAGCATTTT,CAISDMGRGRLGNQPQHF
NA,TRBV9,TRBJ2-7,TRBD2,TGTGCCAGCAGCGTAGGGGTTGGACTAGCCAACGAGCAGTACTTC,CASSVGVGLANEQYF
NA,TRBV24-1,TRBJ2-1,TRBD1,TGTGCCACCAGTGAGGGACAGTACAATGAGCAGTTCTTC,CATSEGQYNEQFF
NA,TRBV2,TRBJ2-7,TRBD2,TGTGCCAGCAGTGACCCTAGCGGGATGTACGAGCAGTACTTC,CASSDPSGMYEQYF
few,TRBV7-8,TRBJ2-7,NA,TGTGCCAGCAGCTTATCCCAGGGAGGCTACGAGCAGTACTTC,CASSLSQGGYEQYF
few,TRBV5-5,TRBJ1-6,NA,TGTGCCAGCAGCTTGAATGCGGGCGAGGATTCACCCCTCCACTTT,CASSLNAGEDSPLHF
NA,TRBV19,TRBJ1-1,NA,TGTGCCAGTAGTATAGATCGGGACACTGAAGCTTTCTTT,CASSIDRDTEAFF
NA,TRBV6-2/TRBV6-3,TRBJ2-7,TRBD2,TGTGCCAGCAGTACCTGGACTAGCGGGCGCAACGGGGAGCAGTACTTC,CASSTWTSGRNGEQYF
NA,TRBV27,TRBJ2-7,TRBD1,TGTGCCAGCAGCCCCCCCGGGACAGGGAGGCACGAGCAGTACTTC,CASSPPGTGRHEQYF
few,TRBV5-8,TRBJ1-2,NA,TGTGCCAGCAGCTTGGTGGCAGGGAACTATGGCTACACCTTC,CASSLVAGNYGYTF
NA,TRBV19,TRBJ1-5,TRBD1,TGTGCCAGTAGTCCTAATCCCGCCGGGACAGGGGGAGCCAATCAGCCCCAGCATTTT,CASSPNPAGTGGANQPQHF
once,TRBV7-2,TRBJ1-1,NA,TGTGCCAGCAGCCGAGCCACTGAAGCTTTCTTT,CASSRATEAFF
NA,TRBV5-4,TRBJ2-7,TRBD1,TGTGCCAGCAGCCCGGGGACAGGGGCCTCCTACGAGCAGTACTTC,CASSPGTGASYEQYF
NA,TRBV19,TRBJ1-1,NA,TGTGCCAGTAGCCAGACAGTTTCCACTGAAGCTTTCTTT,CASSQTVSTEAFF
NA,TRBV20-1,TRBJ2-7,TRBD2,TGCAGTGCTAGTACACCTCAGCGGGAGGGCGAGCAGTACTTC,CSASTPQREGEQYF
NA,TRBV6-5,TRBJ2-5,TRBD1,TGTGCCAGCAGTTACTATCGGACAGGCCAAGAGACCCAGTACTTC,CASSYYRTGQETQYF
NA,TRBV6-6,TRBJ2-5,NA,TGTGCCAGCAGTTACTCTAGCGTCCAAGAGACCCAGTACTTC,CASSYSSVQETQYF
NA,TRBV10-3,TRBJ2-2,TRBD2,TGTGCCATCAGTGGAACCGGACGGGGGGATCACACCGGGGAGCTGTTTTTT,CAISGTGRGDHTGELFF
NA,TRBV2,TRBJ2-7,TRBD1,TGTGCCAGCAGTGCCGAACAGGGGGCTGGCGAGCAGTACTTC,CASSAEQGAGEQYF
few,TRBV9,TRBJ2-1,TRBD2,TGTGCCAGCAGCGTTAAATGGGACTATCCTAATGAGCAGTTCTTC,CASSVKWDYPNEQFF
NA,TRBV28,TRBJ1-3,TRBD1,TGTGCCGGTAGACAGGGGGCTGGAAACACCATATATTTT,CAGRQGAGNTIYF
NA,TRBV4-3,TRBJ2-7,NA,TGCGCCAGCAGCCAGCAAGTACAGTCCTACGAGCAGTACTTC,CASSQQVQSYEQYF
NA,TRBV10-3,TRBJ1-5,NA,TGTGCCATCAGTGCGGGGGAGGGCAATCAGCCCCAGCATTTT,CAISAGEGNQPQHF
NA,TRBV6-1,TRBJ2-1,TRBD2,TGTGCCAGCAGTGAGCAAGGGACAGTTTTTATAGCGGGAGTAGGCGAGCAGTTCTTC,CASSEQGTVFIAGVGEQFF
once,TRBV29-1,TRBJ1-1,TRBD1,TGCAGCGTCCTTGGCGCCGGGACAGGGTTGAACACTGAAGCTTTCTTT,CSVLGAGTGLNTEAFF
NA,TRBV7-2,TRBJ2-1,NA,TGTGCCAGCAGCTCCGCGGGCGGGGTATTTGGGCAGTTCTTC,CASSSAGGVFGQFF
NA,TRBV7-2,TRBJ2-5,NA,TGTGCCAGCACTCTTTTTAGCGCTCCAGGGACCCAGTACTTC,CASTLFSAPGTQYF
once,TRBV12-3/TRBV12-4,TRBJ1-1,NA,TGTGCCAGCACCGCACTTTTGAACACTGAAGCTTTCTTT,CASTALLNTEAFF
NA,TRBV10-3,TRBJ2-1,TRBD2,TGTGCCATCCGAGGGACTAGCATCTACAATGAGCAGTTCTTC,CAIRGTSIYNEQFF
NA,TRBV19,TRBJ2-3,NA,TGTGCCAGTAGTACCGTACTAGCAGGGACAGATACGCAGTATTTT,CASSTVLAGTDTQYF
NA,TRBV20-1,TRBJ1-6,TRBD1,TGCAGTGCTAGTGCGGACAGGGGTGCTTCACCCCTCCACTTT,CSASADRGASPLHF
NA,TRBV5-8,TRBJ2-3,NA,TGTGCCAGCAGCTTTGGTGAGATCGCGCAGTATTTT,CASSFGEIAQYF
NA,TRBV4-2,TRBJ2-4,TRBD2,TGTGCCAGCAGCCAAGATACTAGCGGGAGTGGGAACATTCAGTACTTC,CASSQDTSGSGNIQYF
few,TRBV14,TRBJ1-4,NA,TGTGCCAGCAGCCGCGGACTGAATGAAAAACTGTTTTTT,CASSRGLNEKLFF
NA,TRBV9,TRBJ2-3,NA,TGTGCCAGCAGCGCCTGGGGCAGGGGCACAGATACGCAGTATTTT,CASSAWGRGTDTQYF
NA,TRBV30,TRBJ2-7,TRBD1,TGTGCCTGGAGTAGACAGGGGGTATACGAGCAGTACTTC,CAWSRQGVYEQYF
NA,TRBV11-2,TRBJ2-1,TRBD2,TGTGCCAGCAGCACCTTGCGGGGGAGGAGGAACTACAATGAGCAGTTCTTC,CASSTLRGRRNYNEQFF
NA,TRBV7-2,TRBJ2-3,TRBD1,TGTGCCAGCAGCTTAGACAGGGGAGATACGCAGTATTTT,CASSLDRGDTQYF
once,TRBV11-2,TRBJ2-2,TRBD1,TGTGCCAGCAGCTTGAGGATTCCGGGACAGGGGGCCTACGGGGAGCTGTTTTTT,CASSLRIPGQGAYGELFF
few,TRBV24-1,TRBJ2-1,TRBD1,TGTGCCACCAGTGAGTCGGGACAGGGGCATGACAATGAGCAGTTCTTC,CATSESGQGHDNEQFF
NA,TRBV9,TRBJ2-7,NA,TGTGCCAGCAGCCTTCTAGCGTATTCCTACGAGCAGTACTTC,CASSLLAYSYEQYF
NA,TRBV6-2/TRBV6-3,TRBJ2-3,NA,TGTGCCAGCAGTTCCAGCGGTAGCACAGATACGCAGTATTTT,CASSSSGSTDTQYF
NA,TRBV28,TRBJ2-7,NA,TGTGCCAGCAGCCCCTCGGCGGCGAGCTCCTACGAGCAGTACTTC,CASSPSAASSYEQYF
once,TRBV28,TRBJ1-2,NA,TGTGCCAGCAGTCGGCACCTGGCGGGGGGTGGCTACACCTTC,CASSRHLAGGGYTF
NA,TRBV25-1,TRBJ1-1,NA,TGTGCCAGCAGGGACAGCCTGAACACTGAAGCTTTCTTT,CASRDSLNTEAFF
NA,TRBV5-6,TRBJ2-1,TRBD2,TGTGCCAGCATTGCGCTAGCGGGGGGAAATGAGCAGTTCTTC,CASIALAGGNEQFF
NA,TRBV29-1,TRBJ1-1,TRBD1,TGCAGCGGGACAGGGATGAACACTGAAGCTTTCTTT,CSGTGMNTEAFF
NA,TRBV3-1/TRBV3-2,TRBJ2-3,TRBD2,TGTGCCAGCAGCCAGACCGGGACTAGCGGGACAGATACGCAGTATTTT,CASSQTGTSGTDTQYF